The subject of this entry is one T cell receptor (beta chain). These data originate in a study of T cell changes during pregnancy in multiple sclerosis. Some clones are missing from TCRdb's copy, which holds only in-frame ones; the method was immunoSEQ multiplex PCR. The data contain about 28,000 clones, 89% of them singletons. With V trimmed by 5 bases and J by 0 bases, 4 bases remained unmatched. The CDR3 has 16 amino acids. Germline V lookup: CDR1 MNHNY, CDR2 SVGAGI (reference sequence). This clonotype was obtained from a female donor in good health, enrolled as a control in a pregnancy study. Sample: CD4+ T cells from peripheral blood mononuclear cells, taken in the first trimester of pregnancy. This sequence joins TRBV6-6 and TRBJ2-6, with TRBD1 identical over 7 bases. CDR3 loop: CASSRDSYSGANVLTF. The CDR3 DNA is TGTGCCAGCAGTAGGGACAGCTACTCTGGGGCCAACGTCCTGACTTTC.